This T cell receptor beta chain was sequenced during a study of regulatory T cells in long-lasting Graves disease. Combining iRepertoire HTBI primers with Arm-PCR of CDR3 regions, the authors built TCR beta libraries. One entry per CDR3 protein, called by TCRdb with MiXCR from the multiplex PCR reads. The sample consists of 440,000 or so distinct CDR3 sequences, about a sixth of them appearing once. Germline trimming cut 7 bases from V and 7 bases from J; bases unmatched to any gene: 15. CDR1 KGHSY and CDR2 FQNENV come from the germline V gene. The CDR3 is 15 amino acids. In this sample, this clonotype turned up many times. This likely reflects a read error, since a far larger clone is one base away. Indicated time point: newly diagnosed GD, antithyroid drugs for less than 3 months. The TCR library was prepared using RNA isolated from PBMCs. The peripheral blood volume drawn was 8.5 to 9 milliliters, and it was collected into EDTA tubes.

The sample was also reused in another study, on T cells in Graves' hyperthyroidism and ophthalmopathy.

Sequencing was performed on peripheral blood mononuclear cells (PBMCs), taken at new diagnosis, from a patient treated with antithyroid drugs. This TCR was recovered from a woman aged 30 to 39 with Graves disease. V gene TRBV16 combines with J gene TRBJ2-7; 8 bases match TRBD2. The CDR3 DNA follows: TGTGCCAGCACACGGAGCGGGAGCTCCTACAATGAGCAGTACTTC. This sequence encodes CASTRSGSSYNEQYF.